This T cell receptor (beta chain) emerged from a study of T-cell reconstitution after alpha-beta-depleted transplantation in children. Study-level results: Alpha-beta T cells about two months after transplant reportedly derived from several hundred expanded graft clones. Counts and diversity of T cells one year after transplant came mostly from newly produced T cells. Surviving recipient T cells and intrathymic progenitors accounted for some patients' high TCRbeta diversity at day 60.

The authors prepared the TCRbeta library with unique molecular identifiers. TCRdb reprocessed the PCR reads via MiXCR and lists one record per CDR3 protein. This sample yields almost 500,000 distinct CDR3 sequences, of which approximately 10% are seen a single time; around 2% belongs to the top ten. This CDR3 has 14 amino acids. The V gene's germline CDR1 is SGHKS and CDR2 YYEKEE (reference sequence). Deletions cut 0 bases from V and 4 bases from J, with 10 bases between. This clonotype appeared many times. Its antigen is currently unknown. The starting material was PBMCs, obtained before TCRalphabeta/CD19-depleted stem cell transplant. The chain uses TRBV5-5 and TRBJ1-2, with D hard to call. This sequence was found in a child aged 2 to 10 with inherited bone marrow failure, due to receive a stem cell transplant. The CDR3 coding sequence is TGTGCCAGCAGCTTGGTCGGGGAAGGCTATGGCTACACCTTC. This translates into CASSLVGEGYGYTF.